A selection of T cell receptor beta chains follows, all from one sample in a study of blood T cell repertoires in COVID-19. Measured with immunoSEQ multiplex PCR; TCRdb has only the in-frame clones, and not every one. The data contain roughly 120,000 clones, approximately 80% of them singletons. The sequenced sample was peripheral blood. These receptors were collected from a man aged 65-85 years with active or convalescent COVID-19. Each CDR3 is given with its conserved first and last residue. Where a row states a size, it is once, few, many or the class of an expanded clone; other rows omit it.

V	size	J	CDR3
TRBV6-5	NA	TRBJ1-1	CASSYSRGVNTEAFF
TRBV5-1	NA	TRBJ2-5	CASSLAGAGLETQYF
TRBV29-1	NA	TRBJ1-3	CSVETGAGNTIYF
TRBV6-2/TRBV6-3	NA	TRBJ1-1	CASSLGEIESEAFF
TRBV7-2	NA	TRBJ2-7	CASSSRGQGDEQYF
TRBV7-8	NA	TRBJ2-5	CASSSKPREGMTQYF
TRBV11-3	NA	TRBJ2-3	CASSSRLAGGRTQYF
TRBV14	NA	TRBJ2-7	CASTLGGFYEQYF
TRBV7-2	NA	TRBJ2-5	CASSIGLQETQYF
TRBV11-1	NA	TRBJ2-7	CASSSQMGGVDEQYF
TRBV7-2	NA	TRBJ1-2	CASSLPTGGPYGYTF
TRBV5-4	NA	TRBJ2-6	CASSFGGRSSGANVLTF
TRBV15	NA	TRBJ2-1	CATSRVGSGNEQFF
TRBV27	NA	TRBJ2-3	CASSLTGSPGDTQYF
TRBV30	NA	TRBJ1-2	CAWSGQTGAGYTF
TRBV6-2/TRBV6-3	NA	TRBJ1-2	CASSLIQGTNYGYTF
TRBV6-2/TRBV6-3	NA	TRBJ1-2	CASSNRGNYGYTF
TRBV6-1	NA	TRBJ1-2	CASSEQVTYGYTF
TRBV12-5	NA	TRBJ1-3	CASGLVWTGFSGNTIYF
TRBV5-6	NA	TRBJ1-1	CASSLAKDMNTEAFF
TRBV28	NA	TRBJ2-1	CASTPLAALAGDGYEQFF
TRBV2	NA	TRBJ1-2	CASSADGDYGYTF
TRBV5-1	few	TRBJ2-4	CASSRAPGGDIQYF
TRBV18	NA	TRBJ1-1	CASSRPGYEAFF
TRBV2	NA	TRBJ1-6	CASRRYSPPLHF
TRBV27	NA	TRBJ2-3	CASSLRLLGTDTQYF
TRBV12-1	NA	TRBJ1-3	CASIPNRRGGGQGITPTIYF
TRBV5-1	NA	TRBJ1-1	CASSLGWGQGNTEAFF
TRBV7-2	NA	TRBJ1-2	CASSLPSGGGYGYTF